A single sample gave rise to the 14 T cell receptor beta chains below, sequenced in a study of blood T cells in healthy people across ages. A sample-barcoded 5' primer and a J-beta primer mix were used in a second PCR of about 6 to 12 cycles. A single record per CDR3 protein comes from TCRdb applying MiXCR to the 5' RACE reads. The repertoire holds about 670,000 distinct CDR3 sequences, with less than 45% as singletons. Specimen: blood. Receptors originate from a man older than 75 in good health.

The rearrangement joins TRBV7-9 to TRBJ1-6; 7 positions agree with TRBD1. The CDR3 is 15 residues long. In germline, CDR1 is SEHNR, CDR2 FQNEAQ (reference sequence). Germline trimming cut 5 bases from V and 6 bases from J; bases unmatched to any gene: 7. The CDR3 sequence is CASSSHGQVNSPLHF. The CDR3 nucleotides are TGTGCCAGCAGCAGCCATGGACAGGTTAATTCACCCCTCCACTTT.

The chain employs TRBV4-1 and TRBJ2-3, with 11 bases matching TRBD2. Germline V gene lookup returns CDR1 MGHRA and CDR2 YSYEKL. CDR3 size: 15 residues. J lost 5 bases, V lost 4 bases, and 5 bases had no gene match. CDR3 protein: CASSLGLAGLDTQYF. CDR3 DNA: TGCGCCAGCAGCCTTGGACTAGCGGGTCTAGATACGCAGTATTTT.

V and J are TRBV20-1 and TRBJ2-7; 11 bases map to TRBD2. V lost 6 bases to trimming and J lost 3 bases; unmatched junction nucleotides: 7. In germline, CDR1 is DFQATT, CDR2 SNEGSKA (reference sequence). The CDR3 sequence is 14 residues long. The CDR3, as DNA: TGCAGTGCCGGGGACGGGACTAGCGGCTACGAGCAGTACTTC. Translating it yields CSAGDGTSGYEQYF.

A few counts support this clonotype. The DNA for the CDR3 is TGCAGTGCTAGTTGGGACAGGTCCTACGAGCAGTACTTC. This gives the protein CSASWDRSYEQYF. The chain has TRBV20-1 and TRBJ2-7; 8 nucleotides match TRBD1. Germline values: CDR1 DFQATT, CDR2 SNEGSKA (reference sequence). The trim removed 3 bases at V and 1 base at J, leaving 2 bases unmatched. This CDR3 spans 13 amino acids.

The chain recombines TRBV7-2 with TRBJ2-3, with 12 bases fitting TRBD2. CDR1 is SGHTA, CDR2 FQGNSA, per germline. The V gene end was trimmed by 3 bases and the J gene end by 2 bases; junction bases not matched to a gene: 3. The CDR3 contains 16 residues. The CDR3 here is CASSFRTSGTTDTQYF. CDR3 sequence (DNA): TGTGCCAGCAGCTTCCGGACTAGCGGGACCACAGATACGCAGTATTTT. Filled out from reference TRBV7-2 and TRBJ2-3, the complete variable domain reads GAGVSQSPSNKVTEKGKDVELRCDPISGHTALYWYRQSLGQGLEFLIYFQGNSAPDKSGLPSDRFSAERTGGSVSTLTIQRTQQEDSAVYLCASSFRTSGTTDTQYFGPGTRLTVL.

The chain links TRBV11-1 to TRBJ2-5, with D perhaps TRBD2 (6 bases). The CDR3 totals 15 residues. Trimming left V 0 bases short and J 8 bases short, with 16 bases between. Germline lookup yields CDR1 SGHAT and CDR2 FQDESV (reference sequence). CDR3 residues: CASSLAGGGRPTQYF. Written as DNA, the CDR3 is TGTGCCAGCAGCTTAGCCGGAGGAGGGCGGCCAACCCAGTACTTC. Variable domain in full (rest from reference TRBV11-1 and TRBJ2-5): EAEVAQSPRYKITEKSQAVAFWCDPISGHATLYWYRQILGQGPELLVQFQDESVVDDSQLPKDRFSAERLKGVDSTLKIQPAELGDSAMYLCASSLAGGGRPTQYFGPGTRLLVL.

This chain's CDR3 is CASSDAGKDSKYF. The CDR3 DNA reads TGTGCCAGCAGTGACGCAGGGAAAGATTCGAAGTACTTC. J is TRBJ2-7 and V is TRBV6-5; tentative D call: TRBD1 (5 bases). CDR1 is MNHEY and CDR2 is SVGAGI in the germline V gene. The V and J ends lost 5 bases and 11 bases respectively, with 19 bases between them. The CDR3 sequence is 13 residues long.

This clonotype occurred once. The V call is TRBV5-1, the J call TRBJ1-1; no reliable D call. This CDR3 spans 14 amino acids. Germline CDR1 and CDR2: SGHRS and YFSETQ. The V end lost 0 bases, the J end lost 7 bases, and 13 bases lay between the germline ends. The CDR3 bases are TGCGCCAGCAGCTTGGCATGGACGGCAAATGAAGCTTTCTTT. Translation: CASSLAWTANEAFF.

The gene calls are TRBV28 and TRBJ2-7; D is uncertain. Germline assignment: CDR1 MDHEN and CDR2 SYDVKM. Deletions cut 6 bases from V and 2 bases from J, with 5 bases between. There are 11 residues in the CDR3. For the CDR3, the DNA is TGTGCCAGCAGGGACGCCTACGAGCAGTACTTC. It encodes CASRDAYEQYF. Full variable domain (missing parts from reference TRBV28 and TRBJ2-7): DVKVTQSSRYLVKRTGEKVFLECVQDMDHENMFWYRQDPGLGLRLIYFSYDVKMKEKGDIPEGYSVSREKKERFSLILESASTNQTSMYLCASRDAYEQYFGPGTRLTVT.

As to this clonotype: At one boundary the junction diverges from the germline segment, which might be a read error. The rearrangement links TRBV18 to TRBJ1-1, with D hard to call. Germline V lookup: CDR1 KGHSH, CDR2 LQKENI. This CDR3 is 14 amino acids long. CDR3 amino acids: CASSPQHGNTEAFF. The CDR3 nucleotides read TGTGCCAGCTCGCCACAGCACGGGAACACTGAAGCTTTCTTT.

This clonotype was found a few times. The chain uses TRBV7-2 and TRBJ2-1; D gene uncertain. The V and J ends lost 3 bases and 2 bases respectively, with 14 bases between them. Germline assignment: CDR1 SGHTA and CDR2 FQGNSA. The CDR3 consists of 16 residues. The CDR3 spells CASSFQTGRPYNEQFF. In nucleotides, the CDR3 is TGTGCCAGCAGCTTTCAAACCGGCCGCCCCTACAATGAGCAGTTCTTC.

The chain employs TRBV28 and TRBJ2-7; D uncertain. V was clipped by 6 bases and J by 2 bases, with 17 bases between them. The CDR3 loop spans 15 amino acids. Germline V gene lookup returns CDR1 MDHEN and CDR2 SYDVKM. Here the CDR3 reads CASSSDGLTPYEQYF. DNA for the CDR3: TGTGCCAGCAGCTCCGACGGGTTGACTCCCTACGAGCAGTACTTC. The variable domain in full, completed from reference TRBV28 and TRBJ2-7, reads DVKVTQSSRYLVKRTGEKVFLECVQDMDHENMFWYRQDPGLGLRLIYFSYDVKMKEKGDIPEGYSVSREKKERFSLILESASTNQTSMYLCASSSDGLTPYEQYFGPGTRLTVT.

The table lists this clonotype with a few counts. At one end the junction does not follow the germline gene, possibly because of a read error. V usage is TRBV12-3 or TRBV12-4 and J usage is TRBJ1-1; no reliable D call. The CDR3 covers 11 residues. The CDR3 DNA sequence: TGTGCCAGTAGTTTCAGCACTGAAGCTTTCTTT. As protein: CASSFSTEAFF.

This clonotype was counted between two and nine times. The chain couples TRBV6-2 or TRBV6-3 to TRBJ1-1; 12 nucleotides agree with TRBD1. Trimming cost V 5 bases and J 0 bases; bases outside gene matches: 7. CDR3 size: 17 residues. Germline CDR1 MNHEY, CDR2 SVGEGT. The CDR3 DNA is TGTGCCAGCAGTCCGGGACAGGGGGCCCTCCTGAACACTGAAGCTTTCTTT. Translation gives CASSPGQGALLNTEAFF.